The 27 T cell receptor beta chains below come from one sample, sequenced in a study of CD8 T cells in ankylosing spondylitis. Via MiXCR, TCRdb re-called the 5' RACE reads, giving one row per CDR3 protein. The table includes under 550,000 distinct CDR3 sequences, roughly 26% detected once. Study outcomes and limitations: Apparently characteristic of ankylosing spondylitis blood was a TCR beta motif (under ten highly homologous variants).

Antigens for these TCRs are unknown. Source material: blood, either unsorted or a sorted T cell fraction (not recorded which). Every receptor here comes from a male donor with ankylosing spondylitis.

The CDR3 loop reads CSARPRPWPEAFF. Here the CDR3 DNA reads TGCAGTGCTCGCCCCCGCCCCTGGCCTGAAGCTTTCTTT. The rearrangement uses TRBV20-1 and TRBJ1-1, with D hard to call. Per the germline V gene, CDR1 is DFQATT and CDR2 is SNEGSKA (reference sequence). Trimming cost V 5 bases and J 6 bases, with 16 bases left between them. The CDR3 covers 13 residues.

This clonotype was found a few times. The chain recombines TRBV29-1 with TRBJ2-3; the match to TRBD1 covers 8 bases. The CDR3 loop spans 14 amino acids. The germline CDR1 and CDR2 sequences are SQVTM and ANQGSEA. The trim removed 3 bases at V and 3 bases at J, leaving 5 bases unmatched. The CDR3 bases are TGCAGCGTTGACCCCAGGGGGCGAACAGATACGCAGTATTTT. It translates to CSVDPRGRTDTQYF.

This clonotype was counted between two and nine times. The CDR3 here is CSVSGGNVKNTQYF. In DNA form, the CDR3 reads TGCAGCGTCAGTGGGGGGAACGTCAAAAATACGCAGTATTTT. The chain recombines TRBV29-1 with TRBJ2-3; D may be TRBD2 (6 bases). The CDR3 has 14 amino acids. Deletions cut 6 bases from V and 7 bases from J, with 20 bases between. Per germline, CDR1 SQVTM and CDR2 ANQGSEA.

This chain links TRBV11-2 with TRBJ1-1; D not certain. V lost 0 bases, J lost 5 bases, and 7 bases lay in between. CDR3 length: 13 residues. CDR1 and CDR2 from the germline V gene are SGHAT and FQNNGV. CDR3 in DNA: TGTGCCAGCAGCTTAGACGGAAGGACTGAAGCTTTCTTT. Amino acids: CASSLDGRTEAFF.

A few counts support this clonotype. This chain joins TRBV18 and TRBJ2-7, with TRBD2 identical over 14 bases. Germline trimming cut 8 bases from V and 2 bases from J; bases unmatched to any gene: 11. This CDR3 is built from 17 residues. Germline CDR1 reads KGHSH; CDR2 reads LQKENI. The chain's CDR3 is CASGGTSGSPRPYEQYF. The CDR3, as DNA: TGTGCCAGCGGCGGGACTAGCGGGAGCCCCCGGCCCTACGAGCAGTACTTC.

The chain combines TRBV30 with TRBJ2-1; TRBD1 aligns across 10 bases. The CDR3 length is 13 residues. Germline CDR1 and CDR2: GTSNPN and SVGIG (reference sequence). The J segment lost 6 bases and the V segment lost 4 bases, leaving 3 bases of the junction unmatched. CDR3 sequence: CAWTGQGVNEQFF. The DNA for the CDR3 is TGTGCCTGGACCGGACAGGGGGTCAATGAGCAGTTCTTC.

V and J are TRBV12-3 or TRBV12-4 and TRBJ2-2; no reliable D call. V lost 4 bases and J lost 5, with 11 bases in between. CDR3 length: 14 residues. CDR3 sequence: CASSSRVGTGELFF. The CDR3 DNA is TGTGCCAGCAGTTCTCGAGTCGGTACCGGGGAGCTGTTTTTT.

The chain couples TRBV20-1 to TRBJ2-1; 9 bases are shared with TRBD1. The CDR3 length is 15 residues. With V trimmed by 6 bases and J by 7 bases, 13 bases remained unmatched. The germline V gene has CDR1 DFQATT and CDR2 SNEGSKA (reference sequence). In nucleotides, the CDR3 is TGCAGTGCCGAGCGTCCGGGACAGGGTAAGAATGAGCAGTTCTTC. It codes for CSAERPGQGKNEQFF.

The CDR3 sequence is CATSSSKGGPGYTF. The CDR3 DNA reads TGTGCCACCAGCAGTTCTAAGGGGGGCCCGGGCTACACCTTC. This chain uses TRBV15 with TRBJ1-2; D perhaps matches TRBD1 (6 bases). The CDR3 spans 14 residues. Per the germline V gene, CDR1 is LNHNV and CDR2 is YYDKDF (reference sequence). V lost 3 bases and J lost 8, with 16 bases in between.

This clonotype showed up just a few times. The V and J genes are TRBV7-2 and TRBJ1-2, with D possibly TRBD1 on 5 matching bases. Germline V gene data show CDR1 as SGHTA and CDR2 as FQGNSA. The germline V and J ends were trimmed by 1 base and 4 bases, with 10 bases remaining between them. This CDR3 is 14 amino acids long. DNA of the CDR3: TGTGCCAGCAGCTTAGAGGGGATGGGCTATGGCTACACCTTC. Encoded protein: CASSLEGMGYGYTF.

The chain joins TRBV7-9 to TRBJ2-5; either TRBD1 or TRBD2 may fit D (5 bases each). The CDR3 runs 16 residues. The germline V and J ends were trimmed by 4 bases and 0 bases, with 15 bases remaining between them. The V gene's germline CDR1 is SEHNR and CDR2 FQNEAQ (reference sequence). The chain's CDR3 is CASSSPSRGNQETQYF. CDR3 bases: TGTGCCAGCAGCTCACCTAGTCGGGGCAACCAAGAGACCCAGTACTTC.

The chain carries TRBV29-1 and TRBJ2-1, with 9 positions matching TRBD2. This CDR3 has 15 amino acids. The J segment lost 7 bases and the V segment lost 1 base, leaving 8 bases of the junction unmatched. From germline, CDR1 is SQVTM and CDR2 ANQGSEA. The DNA for the CDR3 is TGCAGCGTTGAAGGGGCGGGAGGGCCTTCTAATGAGCAGTTCTTC. Translation: CSVEGAGGPSNEQFF.

This clonotype was seen only a few times. The chain is built from TRBV2 and TRBJ1-6; possible D gene TRBD1, 5 bases. CDR3 length equals 15 residues. Trimming took off 5 bases at V and 0 bases at J, with 8 bases between the two ends. Per the germline V gene, CDR1 is SNHLY and CDR2 is FYNNEI. DNA for the CDR3: TGTGCCAGCAGTCTTGACAGCTCCTATAATTCACCCCTCCACTTT. Protein sequence: CASSLDSSYNSPLHF.

The chain couples TRBV14 to TRBJ2-3; tentatively, D is TRBD2 (5 bases). Deletions cut 4 bases from V and 4 bases from J, with 12 bases between. The CDR3 loop spans 14 amino acids. Germline loops: CDR1 SGHDN, CDR2 FVKESK. CDR3 loop: CASSRGLEPDTQYF. The CDR3 coding sequence is TGTGCCAGCAGCCGCGGACTGGAACCAGATACGCAGTATTTT.

The gene calls are TRBV30 and TRBJ1-1, with a tentative D call TRBD1 (6 bases). The germline V and J ends were trimmed by 7 bases and 0 bases, with 12 bases remaining between them. Germline V lookup: CDR1 GTSNPN, CDR2 SVGIG (reference sequence). This CDR3 region has 13 residues. CDR3 nucleotides: TGTGCCTCCGGCCGGACAGTGAACACTGAAGCTTTCTTT. It encodes CASGRTVNTEAFF.

The chain employs TRBV10-3 and TRBJ1-5, with TRBD1 as a possible D gene (5 bases). The CDR3 is made up of 17 amino acids. Trimming cost V 0 bases and J 6 bases, with 18 bases left between them. In germline, CDR1 is ENHRY, CDR2 SYGVKD. CDR3 residues: CAISESEVSTRGQPQHF. CDR3 in DNA: TGTGCCATCAGTGAGTCGGAGGTCTCAACTAGGGGTCAGCCCCAGCATTTT.

The rearrangement links TRBV20-1 to TRBJ2-1, with 7 nucleotides matching TRBD2. The CDR3 runs 14 residues. V lost 3 bases to trimming and J lost 2 bases; unmatched junction nucleotides: 4. Germline V gene data show CDR1 as DFQATT and CDR2 as SNEGSKA (reference sequence). The CDR3 region is CSARSGGPYNEQFF. The CDR3 DNA reads TGCAGTGCTAGGTCGGGAGGCCCCTACAATGAGCAGTTCTTC.

The rearrangement uses TRBV20-1 and TRBJ2-1; no definite D call. Germline CDR1 and CDR2: DFQATT and SNEGSKA (reference sequence). With 3 bases removed from V and 9 bases from J, the gap between germline ends came to 6 bases. The CDR3 length is 10 residues. The CDR3, as DNA: TGCAGTGCTAGTACCATTGAGCAGTTCTTC. Protein sequence: CSASTIEQFF.

A few counts support this clonotype. The V and J genes are TRBV20-1 and TRBJ1-2; D is unresolved. CDR3 length equals 13 residues. Trimming stripped 1 base from V and 0 bases from J, with 6 bases between. Germline V gives CDR1 DFQATT, CDR2 SNEGSKA (reference sequence). The DNA for the CDR3 is TGCAGTGCTAGAGTTCGGGCTAACTATGGCTACACCTTC. Translated, it gives CSARVRANYGYTF.

V is TRBV20-1 and J is TRBJ2-3, with D unclear. The CDR3 loop spans 14 amino acids. V was clipped by 3 bases and J by 1 base, with 11 bases between them. Germline lookup yields CDR1 DFQATT and CDR2 SNEGSKA (reference sequence). The CDR3, as DNA: TGCAGTGCTAGCGGCTCTTTCCGCACAGATACGCAGTATTTT. It translates to CSASGSFRTDTQYF.

In this sample, this clonotype turned up many times. The chain employs TRBV6-1 and TRBJ2-7; D might be TRBD1 (8 bases). The CDR3 has 18 residues. The V end lost 4 bases, the J end lost 4 bases, and 26 bases lay between the germline ends. Germline loops: CDR1 MNHNS, CDR2 SASEGT. CDR3 nucleotide sequence: TGTGCCAGCAGTGCTAAATTCGAAAGCGGGACAGGAAGGTACGAGCAGTACTTC. This translates into CASSAKFESGTGRYEQYF.

Many counts were recorded for this clonotype. The rearrangement links TRBV24-1 to TRBJ1-2, with D perhaps TRBD1 (5 bases). The germline CDR1 and CDR2 sequences are KGHDR and SFDVKD. The CDR3 has 13 amino acids. V was clipped by 2 bases and J by 2 bases, with 5 bases between them. The CDR3 region has the DNA TGTGCCACCAGTGATTGGGGGAACTATGGCTACACCTTC. It yields the protein CATSDWGNYGYTF.

This chain connects TRBV4-1 to TRBJ2-1; no definite D call. V was cut by 0 bases and J by 12 bases, with 12 bases left in between. Germline V CDR1 and CDR2: MGHRA, YSYEKL. The CDR3 has 13 amino acids. CDR3 sequence (DNA): TGCGCCAGCAGCCAAGATCAAGGGCCATTGCAGTTCTTC. Translation gives CASSQDQGPLQFF.

This chain connects TRBV2 to TRBJ1-5, with D tentatively TRBD1 (6 bases). CDR1 and CDR2 from the germline V gene are SNHLY and FYNNEI. Trimming removed 2 bases at V and 7 bases at J, with 15 bases between. The CDR3 is made up of 15 amino acids. The CDR3 loop reads CASSESRGLGQPQHF. The CDR3 DNA sequence: TGTGCCAGCAGTGAATCGCGGGGGCTCGGGCAGCCCCAGCATTTT.

The chain joins TRBV7-8 to TRBJ2-7, with D possibly TRBD2 on 5 matching bases. Per the germline V gene, CDR1 is SGHVS and CDR2 is FQNEAQ. This CDR3 comprises 14 residues. V was shortened by 2 bases and J by 2 bases, with 10 bases between the two germline ends. The CDR3: CASSLLSLAYEQYV. For the CDR3, the DNA is TGTGCCAGCAGCTTACTTTCACTAGCCTACGAGCAGTACGTC.

The chain uses TRBV12-3 or TRBV12-4 and TRBJ1-1, with 7 positions matching TRBD1. This CDR3 has 14 residues. V lost 7 bases to trimming and J lost 7 bases; unmatched junction nucleotides: 12. The DNA of the CDR3 is TGTGCCAGCATCCGGGACAGCCAGTGGGGTGAAGCTTTCTTT. Translation: CASIRDSQWGEAFF.

This clonotype was observed a handful of times. This sequence joins TRBV24-1 and TRBJ2-1; tentative D call: TRBD1 (7 bases). V shed 2 bases and J shed 0 bases, with 10 bases lying between them. Germline CDR1 and CDR2: KGHDR and SFDVKD. The length of the CDR3 is 16 residues. The CDR3 region is CATSDSRGVSYNEQFF. CDR3 nucleotides: TGTGCCACCAGTGATTCCAGGGGGGTCTCCTACAATGAGCAGTTCTTC.